This T cell receptor beta chain was captured by sequencing in a study of OX40 agonist ivuxolimab in advanced cancers. The overall study: Ivuxolimab is a fully human IgG2 antibody that activates OX40 (CD134). At 82.7% male, the cohort had a mean age of approximately 60 years, ranging from roughly 20 to 90. Three patients, one with hepatocellular carcinoma and two with cutaneous melanoma, achieved partial responses.

TCRdb keeps only in-frame clones here, not all; method: immunoSEQ multiplex PCR. Among fewer than 30,000 clones, around 80% were seen once, and the ten largest hold around 28%. CDR1 and CDR2 (germline): LGHNA, YNFKEQ. This CDR3 comprises 16 residues. With V trimmed by 1 base and J by 8 bases, 11 bases remained unmatched. Patients with autoimmune history or systemic immunosuppression were excluded. The starting material was CD4+ or CD8+ T cells sorted from blood, obtained in a trial of the OX40 agonist ivuxolimab. This clonotype was sampled from an adult with an advanced solid tumor such as melanoma, head and neck, liver or kidney cancer. The chain combines TRBV4-2 with TRBJ2-4; 7 nucleotides line up with TRBD1. The CDR3 sequence: CASSQAHRGLGDIQYF. The CDR3 nucleotides read TGTGCCAGCAGCCAAGCTCACAGGGGCCTCGGGGACATTCAGTACTTC.